This is a list of T cell receptor beta chains from one sample in a study of vaccination effects on CD4 cells after COVID-19. These receptors' antigens are unknown. Measured with immunoSEQ multiplex PCR; TCRdb has only the in-frame clones, and not every one. The sample holds some 59,000 clones, 80% to 85% seen once. The material sequenced was CD4+ T cells from PBMCs cultured with HCoV-229E spike peptides, taken before COVID-19 vaccination. These receptors all come from a human donor who received a COVID-19 vaccine. CDR3s include the opening cysteine and the closing phenylalanine or tryptophan. The D gene is left open where the match is weak. Size is omitted from some rows. Given values are once, few, many or a class for expanded clones.

D | size | J | V | CDR3 | DNA
. | . | TRBJ1-5 | TRBV7-9 | CASSLGRGEFGNQPQHF | TGTGCCAGCAGCTTAGGCAGGGGCGAGTTCGGCAATCAGCCCCAGCATTTT
TRBD2 | . | TRBJ2-3 | TRBV9 | CASSVELPGGSTDTQYF | TGTGCCAGCAGCGTAGAATTGCCGGGGGGGAGCACAGATACGCAGTATTTT
. | . | TRBJ1-4 | TRBV23-1 | CASTLVRGNEKLFF | TGCGCCAGCACCCTCGTCCGGGGCAATGAAAAACTGTTTTTT
TRBD2 | . | TRBJ2-2 | TRBV5-1 | CASSFTSGGANGELFF | TGCGCCAGCAGCTTTACTAGCGGGGGGGCCAACGGGGAGCTGTTTTTT
. | few | TRBJ1-6 | TRBV2 | CASISENNSPLHF | TGTGCCAGCATCTCGGAGAACAATTCACCCCTCCACTTT
. | . | TRBJ1-2 | TRBV6-4 | CASSDWSGSNYGYTF | TGTGCCAGCAGTGACTGGTCCGGGTCCAACTATGGCTACACCTTC
. | . | TRBJ1-5 | TRBV6-5 | CASSYSRNQPQHF | TGTGCCAGCAGTTATAGCAGGAATCAGCCCCAGCATTTT
TRBD1 | . | TRBJ1-5 | TRBV28 | CASTGTGSQPQHF | TGTGCCAGCACCGGGACAGGGAGTCAGCCCCAGCATTTT
. | . | TRBJ2-3 | TRBV3-1/TRBV3-2 | CASSLGGRTDTQYF | TGTGCCAGCAGCCTGGGGGGCAGGACAGATACGCAGTATTTT
. | . | TRBJ2-3 | TRBV5-8 | CASPDLTGEDTQYF | TGTGCCAGCCCTGACCTAACCGGGGAAGATACGCAGTATTTT
. | . | TRBJ1-1 | TRBV10-2 | CASSEGTNTEAFF | TGCGCCAGCAGTGAGGGAACGAACACTGAAGCTTTCTTT
TRBD2 | once | TRBJ2-5 | TRBV3-1/TRBV3-2 | CASTRGEGETQYF | TGTGCCAGTACCCGGGGGGAGGGCGAGACCCAGTACTTC
. | . | TRBJ1-1 | TRBV30 | CAWRTGTPSSGTEAFF | TGTGCCTGGAGGACCGGGACTCCGAGTTCAGGAACTGAAGCTTTCTTT
TRBD2 | . | TRBJ2-1 | TRBV6-2/TRBV6-3 | CASSYSASGGRVFF | TGTGCCAGCAGTTACTCGGCTAGCGGGGGTCGTGTGTTCTTC
. | . | TRBJ1-3 | TRBV27 | CASSLVGTIGNTIYF | TGTGCCAGCAGTTTGGTCGGGACAATCGGAAACACCATATATTTT
. | . | TRBJ1-5 | TRBV6-5 | CASSRGNQPQHF | TGTGCCAGCAGTCGGGGCAATCAGCCCCAGCATTTT
. | once | TRBJ1-3 | TRBV19 | CASRFGGNTIYF | TGTGCCAGTCGATTCGGTGGAAACACCATATATTTT
. | few | TRBJ2-1 | TRBV7-9 | CASSPSGTVNEQFF | TGTGCCAGCAGTCCATCCGGGACGGTCAATGAGCAGTTCTTC
. | . | TRBJ2-5 | TRBV30 | CAWSRQGQETQYF | TGTGCCTGGAGTCGCCAGGGGCAGGAGACCCAGTACTTC
TRBD1 | once | TRBJ1-1 | TRBV28 | CASRHTGGVTEAFF | TGTGCCAGCAGACATACAGGGGGGGTCACTGAAGCTTTCTTT
TRBD2 | . | TRBJ2-1 | TRBV7-3 | CASSRSGGAGGEQFF | TGTGCCAGCAGCCGTAGCGGGGGGGCCGGGGGTGAGCAGTTCTTC
TRBD2 | few | TRBJ2-3 | TRBV7-9 | CASGEGDTQYF | TGTGCCAGCGGGGAGGGAGATACGCAGTATTTT
. | . | TRBJ2-1 | TRBV24-1 | CATSDFEQGGNEQFF | TGTGCCACCAGTGATTTCGAGCAGGGCGGAAATGAGCAGTTCTTC
TRBD1 | . | TRBJ1-3 | TRBV28 | CASTPSGTVNSGNTIYF | TGTGCCAGCACCCCTTCCGGGACAGTTAACTCTGGAAACACCATATATTTT
. | . | TRBJ2-5 | TRBV29-1 | CSVLRDHSQETQYF | TGCAGCGTCCTACGGGACCACAGCCAAGAGACCCAGTACTTC
. | . | TRBJ1-5 | TRBV2 | CASSSDQGNGQPQHF | TGTGCCAGCAGCAGTGACCAGGGGAACGGGCAGCCCCAGCATTTT
. | . | TRBJ1-4 | TRBV18 | CASSPTQQGAGEKLFF | TGTGCCAGCTCACCTACCCAACAGGGTGCGGGGGAAAAACTGTTTTTT
TRBD1 | once | TRBJ1-3 | TRBV7-3 | CASSPRGQGAGNTIYF | TGTGCCAGCAGCCCCCGCGGACAGGGGGCTGGAAACACCATATATTTT
. | few | TRBJ2-2 | TRBV4-1 | CASSQVHTTGELFF | TGCGCCAGCAGCCAAGTTCACACAACCGGGGAGCTGTTTTTT
TRBD1 | . | TRBJ1-2 | TRBV2 | CASTLAGGSYTF | TGTGCCAGCACCCTTGCAGGGGGTAGCTACACCTTC
. | once | TRBJ1-4 | TRBV6-5 | CASRSTGLANEKLFF | TGTGCCAGCAGGAGCACAGGGTTAGCTAATGAAAAACTGTTTTTT
. | . | TRBJ1-2 | TRBV28 | CASSPSGDYGYTF | TGTGCCAGCAGCCCTTCTGGGGACTATGGCTACACCTTC
TRBD2 | . | TRBJ2-3 | TRBV7-2 | CASSLTRVGGGQDTQYF | TGTGCCAGCAGCTTGACCAGAGTCGGGGGGGGCCAAGATACGCAGTATTTT
TRBD2 | . | TRBJ2-1 | TRBV30 | CAWSLAGGKFF | TGTGCCTGGTCATTAGCGGGGGGAAAGTTCTTC
TRBD1 | . | TRBJ2-1 | TRBV9 | CASSVGTVGPSSYNEQFF | TGTGCCAGCAGCGTTGGGACAGTGGGCCCCAGCTCCTACAATGAGCAGTTCTTC
. | . | TRBJ1-6 | TRBV9 | CASSVAAANSPLHF | TGTGCCAGCAGCGTAGCGGCAGCTAATTCACCCCTCCACTTT
TRBD2 | . | TRBJ2-5 | TRBV12-3/TRBV12-4 | CATRLAGLETQYF | TGTGCCACTAGACTAGCGGGTTTAGAGACCCAGTACTTC
. | once | TRBJ1-1 | TRBV7-9 | CASSALTSTEAFF | TGTGCCAGCAGCGCACTAACAAGTACTGAAGCTTTCTTT
TRBD1 | . | TRBJ2-5 | TRBV19 | CASSLHRGPLQETQYF | TGTGCCAGTAGTCTACACAGGGGGCCCCTACAAGAGACCCAGTACTTC
. | . | TRBJ1-1 | TRBV27 | CASIGGTLNTEAFF | TGTGCCAGCATAGGCGGCACCCTCAACACTGAAGCTTTCTTT
. | . | TRBJ2-5 | TRBV20-1 | CSASMGAQYF | TGCAGTGCTAGCATGGGGGCCCAGTACTTC
TRBD1 | . | TRBJ1-2 | TRBV24-1 | CATSDPTGGYGYTF | TGTGCCACCAGTGATCCGACAGGGGGCTATGGCTACACCTTC
TRBD1 | few | TRBJ2-1 | TRBV7-9 | CASSLTGDIEQFF | TGTGCCAGCAGCCTGACAGGGGATATTGAGCAGTTCTTC
TRBD1 | . | TRBJ1-2 | TRBV2 | CASSELQGGYGYTF | TGTGCCAGCAGTGAACTTCAGGGGGGATATGGCTACACCTTC
TRBD1 | . | TRBJ1-2 | TRBV5-1 | CASSLSGQGANGYTF | TGCGCCAGCAGCTTGTCGGGACAGGGGGCTAATGGCTACACCTTC
TRBD1 | . | TRBJ2-1 | TRBV19 | CASSYWTGGFEQFF | TGTGCCAGTAGTTATTGGACAGGGGGCTTTGAGCAGTTCTTC
TRBD1 | . | TRBJ1-5 | TRBV2 | CASSPGTGTNQPQHF | TGTGCCAGCAGTCCCGGGACAGGGACCAATCAGCCCCAGCATTTT
TRBD1 | . | TRBJ1-5 | TRBV5-1 | CASSWGPQGAVNQPQHF | TGCGCCAGCAGCTGGGGACCACAGGGGGCGGTTAATCAGCCCCAGCATTTT
TRBD1 | . | TRBJ2-1 | TRBV5-1 | CASRETGGYNEQFF | TGCGCCAGCAGGGAGACAGGGGGGTACAATGAGCAGTTCTTC
. | few | TRBJ1-1 | TRBV7-3 | CASSLTPDTGAFF | TGTGCCAGCAGCTTAACCCCCGACACGGGAGCTTTCTTT